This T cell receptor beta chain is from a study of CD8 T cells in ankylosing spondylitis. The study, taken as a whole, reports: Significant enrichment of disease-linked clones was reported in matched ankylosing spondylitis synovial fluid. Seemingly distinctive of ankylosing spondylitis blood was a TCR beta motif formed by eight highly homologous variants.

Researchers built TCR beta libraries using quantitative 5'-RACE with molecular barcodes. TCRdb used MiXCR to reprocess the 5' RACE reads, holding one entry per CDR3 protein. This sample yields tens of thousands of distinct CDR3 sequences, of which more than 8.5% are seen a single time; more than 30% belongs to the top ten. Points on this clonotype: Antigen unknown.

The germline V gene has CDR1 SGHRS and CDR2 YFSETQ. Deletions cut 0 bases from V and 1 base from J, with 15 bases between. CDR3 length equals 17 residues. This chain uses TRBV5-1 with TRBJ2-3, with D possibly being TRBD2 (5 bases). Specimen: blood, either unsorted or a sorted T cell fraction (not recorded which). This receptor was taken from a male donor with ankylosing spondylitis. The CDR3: CASSLAGVALGTDTQYF. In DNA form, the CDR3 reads TGCGCCAGCAGCTTGGCCGGGGTAGCGTTAGGCACAGATACGCAGTATTTT.